The rows below give T cell receptor beta chains drawn from one sample of a study of blood T cell repertoires in COVID-19. Libraries were prepared by immunoSEQ multiplex PCR; TCRdb keeps only in-frame clonotypes and omits some of them. The data hold about 330,000 clones, with 88% observed a single time. Sequenced sample: peripheral blood. These receptors came from a woman aged 50 to 60 with active or convalescent COVID-19. Both conserved end residues are part of each CDR3. The D gene is left open where the match is weak. Clone size, where shown, is once, few, many, or a class for clones that have expanded.

D gene,clone size,V gene,J gene,CDR3 DNA,CDR3 protein
NA,NA,TRBV18,TRBJ2-7,TGTGCCAGCTCACCAAACCAGGGAAAGGTACCCTACGAGCAGTACTTC,CASSPNQGKVPYEQYF
TRBD2,NA,TRBV4-1,TRBJ2-3,TGCGCCAGCAGTCTGGGAGGGAAGAGCACAGATACGCAGTATTTT,CASSLGGKSTDTQYF
NA,NA,TRBV11-2,TRBJ2-7,TGTGCCAGCAGCTCGACGATGGGGGGGCCTAAGCCCTACGAGCAGTACTTC,CASSSTMGGPKPYEQYF
NA,once,TRBV4-1,TRBJ1-5,TGCGCCAGCAGCCAGCCGGGACTCATTAGCAATCAGCCCCAGCATTTT,CASSQPGLISNQPQHF
TRBD1,NA,TRBV24-1,TRBJ1-5,TGTGCCACCAGTGAGCCAGGGGGCGGCAATCAGCCCCAGCATTTT,CATSEPGGGNQPQHF
NA,NA,TRBV10-3,TRBJ2-2,TGTGCCATCAGTCCTGACTCCGCGAACACCGGGGAGCTGTTTTTT,CAISPDSANTGELFF
NA,NA,TRBV7-9,TRBJ1-1,TGTGCCAGCAGCTTAGCCAGGGTCACTGAAGCTTTCTTT,CASSLARVTEAFF
TRBD2,NA,TRBV19,TRBJ2-3,TGTGCCAGTAGTATGCTAGCGGGGGGGAGCACAGATACGCAGTATTTT,CASSMLAGGSTDTQYF
NA,NA,TRBV4-2,TRBJ1-2,TGTGCCAGCAGCCAAGATTCGAGCAGGGGAGTTGGCTACACCTTC,CASSQDSSRGVGYTF
NA,once,TRBV6-1,TRBJ2-7,TGTGCCAGCAGTCCTCAGGGCTATACCTACGAGCAGTACTTC,CASSPQGYTYEQYF
NA,NA,TRBV6-2/TRBV6-3,TRBJ1-5,TGTGCCAGCAGCCCCCTCGAAGGGGCAAGCAATCAGCCCCAGCATTTT,CASSPLEGASNQPQHF
NA,NA,TRBV4-2,TRBJ2-1,TGTGCCAGCAGCCAAGAGACAGTTGAGGATGAGCAGTTCTTC,CASSQETVEDEQFF
TRBD1,NA,TRBV5-1,TRBJ1-4,TGCGCCAGCAGCTCCACCGGACAGGACCTCTCAACTAATGAAAAACTGTTTTTT,CASSSTGQDLSTNEKLFF
NA,NA,TRBV19,TRBJ1-5,TGTGCCAGTAAGACGGGAGGCAATCAGCCCCAGCATTTT,CASKTGGNQPQHF
TRBD2,NA,TRBV14,TRBJ2-5,TGTGCCAGCATAGGGGCTAGCGGGGGGGTCCCTAACCAAGAGACCCAGTACTTC,CASIGASGGVPNQETQYF
NA,NA,TRBV5-1,TRBJ1-2,TGCGCCAGCAGCTCTGCAGGGAACTATGGCTACACCTTC,CASSSAGNYGYTF
NA,NA,TRBV9,TRBJ2-2,TGTGCCAGCAGCGTTCGGAGCACCGGGGAGCTGTTTTTT,CASSVRSTGELFF
TRBD1,NA,TRBV6-4,TRBJ1-5,TGTGCCAGCAGTGACCCCTGGGGGCCAGGGGGTCAGCCCCAGCATTTT,CASSDPWGPGGQPQHF